This T cell receptor beta chain was recorded in a study of blood T cell repertoires in COVID-19. TCRdb keeps only in-frame clones here, not all; method: immunoSEQ multiplex PCR. The repertoire has about 87,000 clones, around 86% of them found once; the top ten carry 15% to 20%. With 1 base removed from V and 8 bases from J, the gap between germline ends came to 11 bases. The germline CDR1 and CDR2 sequences are SNHLY and FYNNEI. The CDR3 spans 13 residues. The chain employs TRBV2 and TRBJ1-2; the D gene is possibly TRBD1 (6 bases). Sample: peripheral blood. The clonotype was recovered from a woman of 80 years or more with active or convalescent COVID-19. The CDR3 sequence: CASSEGQGTGYTF. Here the CDR3 DNA reads TGTGCCAGCAGTGAAGGTCAGGGGACGGGCTACACCTTC.